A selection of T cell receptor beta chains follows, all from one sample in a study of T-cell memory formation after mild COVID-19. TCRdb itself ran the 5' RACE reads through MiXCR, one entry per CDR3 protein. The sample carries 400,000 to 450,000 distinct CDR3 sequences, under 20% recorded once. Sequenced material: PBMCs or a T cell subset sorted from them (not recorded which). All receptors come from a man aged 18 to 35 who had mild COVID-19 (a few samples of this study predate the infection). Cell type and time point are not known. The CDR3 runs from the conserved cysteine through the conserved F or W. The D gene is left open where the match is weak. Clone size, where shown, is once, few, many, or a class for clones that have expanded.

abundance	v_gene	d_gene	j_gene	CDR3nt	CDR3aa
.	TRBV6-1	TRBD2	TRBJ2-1	TGTGCCAGCAGTGACCTTCTAGCGGGGGGGCCCTACAATGAGCAGTTCTTC	CASSDLLAGGPYNEQFF
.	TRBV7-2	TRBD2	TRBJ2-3	TGTGCCAGCACCTTAGTCCGACTAGCAAGAGATACGCAGTATTTT	CASTLVRLARDTQYF
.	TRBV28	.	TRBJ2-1	TGTGCCAGCACTTTATCTAATACCGCCTACAATGAGCAGTTCTTC	CASTLSNTAYNEQFF
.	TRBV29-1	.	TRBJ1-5	TGCAGCGTCTCCGGCGGTAGCAATCAGCCCCAGCATTTT	CSVSGGSNQPQHF
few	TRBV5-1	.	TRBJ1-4	TGCGCCAGCAGCCGCGGGGGTCGGGGTGAAAAACTGTTTTTT	CASSRGGRGEKLFF
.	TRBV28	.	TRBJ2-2	TGTGCCAGCAGTCACCGGAGCTCCCGCACCGGGGAGCTGTTTTTT	CASSHRSSRTGELFF
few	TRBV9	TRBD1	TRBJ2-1	TGTGCCAGCAGCCCGGGGACAGGTGTCAATGAGCAGTTCTTC	CASSPGTGVNEQFF
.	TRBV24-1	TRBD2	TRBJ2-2	TGTGCCACTTTGGGGGAACTAGCGGAGACCTCAGGGGAGCTGTTTTTT	CATLGELAETSGELFF
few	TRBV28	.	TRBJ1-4	TGTGCCAGCAGTTTATCCTCCCTGAACAAACTGTTTTTT	CASSLSSLNKLFF
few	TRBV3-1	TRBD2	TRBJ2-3	TGTGCCAGCAGCCTATTTAGCGGGGGTGTGGGAGATACGCAGTATTTT	CASSLFSGGVGDTQYF
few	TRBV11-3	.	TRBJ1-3	TGTGCCAGCAGCTTAGGCGGCGTCGCCTCTGGAAACACCATATATTTT	CASSLGGVASGNTIYF
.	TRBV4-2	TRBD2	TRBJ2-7	TGTGCCAGCAGCCCCTCACTAGCGGCCGCCTACGAGCAGTACTTC	CASSPSLAAAYEQYF
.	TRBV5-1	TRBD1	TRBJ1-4	TGCGCCAGCAGCTTGGTAGTTCCACAGGGGGGTTTTCGGGAAAAACTGTTTTTT	CASSLVVPQGGFREKLFF
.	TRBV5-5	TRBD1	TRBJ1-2	TGTGCCAGCAGCTACCGGGACAGCACCTATGGCTACACCTTC	CASSYRDSTYGYTF
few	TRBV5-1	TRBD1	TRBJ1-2	TGCGCCAGCCAAGGACAGGGCTATGGCTACACCTTC	CASQGQGYGYTF
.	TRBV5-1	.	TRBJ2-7	TGCGCCAGCCGGGCGGGGACTTCCTACGAGCAGTACTTC	CASRAGTSYEQYF
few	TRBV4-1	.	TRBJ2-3	TGCGCCAGCAGCCAAGTAGGAGCGGACCAAGGGGGAGATACGCAGTATTTT	CASSQVGADQGGDTQYF
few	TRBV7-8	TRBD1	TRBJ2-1	TGTGCCAGCAGCTCAGACAGGGGGCGATACAATGAGCAGTTCTTC	CASSSDRGRYNEQFF
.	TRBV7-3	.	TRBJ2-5	TGTGCCAGCAGCTTACAGGAGGGGGGGACCCAGTACTTC	CASSLQEGGTQYF
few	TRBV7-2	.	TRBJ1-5	TGTGCCAGCAGCATACAGGGAGGGGAGAAGCAGCCCCAGCATTTT	CASSIQGGEKQPQHF
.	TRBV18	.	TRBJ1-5	TGTGCCAGCTCTGGGTCATATAGCAATCAGCCCCAGCATTTT	CASSGSYSNQPQHF
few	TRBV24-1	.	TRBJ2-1	TGTGCCACCAGTGTGGGTCCTAGCTCCTACAATGAGCAGTTCTTC	CATSVGPSSYNEQFF
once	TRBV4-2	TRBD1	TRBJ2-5	TGTGCCAGCAGCCCCCGACAGGGAAATCCCCGACTACAAGAGACCCAGTACTTC	CASSPRQGNPRLQETQYF
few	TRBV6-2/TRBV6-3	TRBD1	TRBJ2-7	TGTGCCAGCAGAATCCCGGGACAGGGGGCTTACGAGCAGTACTTC	CASRIPGQGAYEQYF
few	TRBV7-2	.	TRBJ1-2	TGTGCCAGCAGGGTGGACAGAGCGAACTATGGCTACACCTTC	CASRVDRANYGYTF
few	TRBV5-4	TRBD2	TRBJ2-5	TGTGCCAGCGCCCGGGGGGAAGAGACCCAGTACTTC	CASARGEETQYF
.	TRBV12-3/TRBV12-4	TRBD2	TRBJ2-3	TGTGCCAGCAGTTTATTAGCGGGGGGGCACGATACGCAGTATTTT	CASSLLAGGHDTQYF
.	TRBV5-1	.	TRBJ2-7	TGCGCCAGCAGCCCCGACTCTGGGCGGTGGGAGCAGTACTTC	CASSPDSGRWEQYF
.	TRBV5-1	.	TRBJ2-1	TGCGCCAGCAGCTTCCGGCGCCTGGATGAGCAGTTCTTC	CASSFRRLDEQFF
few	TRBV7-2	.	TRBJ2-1	TGTGCCAGCAGCTTCTTTTACAATGAGCAGTTCTTC	CASSFFYNEQFF
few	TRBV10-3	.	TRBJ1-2	TGTGCCATACGGGGCGAAAGGACGTCTGGCTACACCTTC	CAIRGERTSGYTF
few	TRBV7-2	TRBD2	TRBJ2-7	TGTGCCAGCAGCTTAGTAGCGGGGACTACTTTCTCCTACGAGCAGTACTTC	CASSLVAGTTFSYEQYF
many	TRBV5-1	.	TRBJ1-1	TGCGCCAGCAGCTTTGCAGGGGACACTGAAGCTTTCTTT	CASSFAGDTEAFF
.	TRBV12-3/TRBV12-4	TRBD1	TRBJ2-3	TGTGCCAGCAGCCAGACAGGGGTGGGAGATACGCAGTATTTT	CASSQTGVGDTQYF
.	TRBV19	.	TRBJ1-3	TGTGCCAGTACCCCGGACCCTGGAAACACCATATATTTT	CASTPDPGNTIYF
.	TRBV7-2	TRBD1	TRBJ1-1	TGTGCCAGCAGCTCCCGCGACAGGGGTAACACTGAAGCTTTCTTT	CASSSRDRGNTEAFF
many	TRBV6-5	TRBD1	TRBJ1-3	TGTGCCAGCAGCCTGGACAGGGGAGGAAACACCATATATTTT	CASSLDRGGNTIYF
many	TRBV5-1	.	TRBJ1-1	TGCGCCAGCAGCGCCGGGACGCTGAACACTGAAGCTTTCTTT	CASSAGTLNTEAFF
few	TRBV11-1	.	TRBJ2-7	TGTGCCAGCAGCCCCGCCCCCACCTACGAGCAGTACTTC	CASSPAPTYEQYF
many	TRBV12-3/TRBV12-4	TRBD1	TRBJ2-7	TGTGCCAGCAGTCCGCTTGGGACAGTCCCTTACGAGCAGTACTTC	CASSPLGTVPYEQYF
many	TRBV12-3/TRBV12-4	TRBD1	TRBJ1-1	TGTGCCAGCAGCCGGGACAGGGGGGGCACTGAAGCTTTCTTT	CASSRDRGGTEAFF
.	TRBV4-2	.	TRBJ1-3	TGTGCCAGCAGCCAAGATCTGGGGGATCGCCGTGGAAACACCATATATTTT	CASSQDLGDRRGNTIYF
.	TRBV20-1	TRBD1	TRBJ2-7	TGCAGTGCTAGTCGAGACAGGGGTACCTACGAGCAGTACTTC	CSASRDRGTYEQYF
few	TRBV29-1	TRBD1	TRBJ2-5	TGCAGCGTAGACAGGGGCTCCCAAGAGACCCAGTACTTC	CSVDRGSQETQYF
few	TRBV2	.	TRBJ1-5	TGTGCCAGCAGTGAAGCCCCAGGGACCGCTAATCAGCCCCAGCATTTT	CASSEAPGTANQPQHF
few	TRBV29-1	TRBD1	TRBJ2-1	TGCAGCGACCCCCCCTTTGACAGGGATCGGTACAATGAGCAGTTCTTC	CSDPPFDRDRYNEQFF
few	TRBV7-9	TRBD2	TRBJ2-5	TGTGCCAGCAGCTTACCGCCGGGGACTAGCGGAGAGACCCAGTACTTC	CASSLPPGTSGETQYF
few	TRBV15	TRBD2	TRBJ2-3	TGTGCCACCAGCAGAGGGGGGACTACCACAGATACGCAGTATTTT	CATSRGGTTTDTQYF
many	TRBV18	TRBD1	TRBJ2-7	TGTGCCAGCTCATCCGGGACAGGGAGCTACGAGCAGTACTTC	CASSSGTGSYEQYF
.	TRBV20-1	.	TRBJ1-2	TGCAGTGCTAGTCGTCAGAGTAACTATGGCTACACCTTC	CSASRQSNYGYTF
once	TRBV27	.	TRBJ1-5	TGTGCCAGCGGATCCTGGGGGGGCAATCAGCCCCAGCATTTT	CASGSWGGNQPQHF